Below are 15 T cell receptor beta chains sequenced from a single sample in a study of beta chain features in type 1 diabetes. Study outcomes and limitations: Type 1 diabetes patients had TCRB CDR3s that were shorter (moderately but significantly so) in all four CD4+ subsets.

Antigens for these TCRs are unknown. What was sequenced were expressed TCRB transcripts, since all of the isolated RNA had been reverse transcribed. TCRdb's copy holds only in-frame clones and misses some; the assay was immunoSEQ multiplex PCR. The table includes under 300,000 clones, about 14% detected once. Sequencing was done on a sample of naive CD4+ T cells from blood. The source is a man aged 25 to 40 with type 1 diabetes.

This clone showed up just a few times. The chain combines TRBV29-1 with TRBJ2-3; D may be TRBD1 (5 bases). CDR1 and CDR2 from the germline V gene are SQVTM and ANQGSEA. The CDR3 totals 13 residues. The ends were cut back, 4 bases at V and 3 bases at J, with 11 bases in the middle. This CDR3 is CSVVAGPTDTQYF. CDR3 DNA: TGCAGCGTTGTGGCAGGGCCGACAGATACGCAGTATTTT.

This chain connects TRBV5-1 to TRBJ2-2; TRBD2 is a possible D gene (6 bases). Trimming stripped 5 bases from V and 4 bases from J, with 15 bases between. The CDR3 runs to 15 residues. Germline V gives CDR1 SGHRS, CDR2 YFSETQ. Here the CDR3 DNA reads TGCGCCAGCAGTCAAGGTAGCGGATTCACCGGGGAGCTGTTTTTT. The encoded protein is CASSQGSGFTGELFF.

This chain uses TRBV4-1 with TRBJ2-4; 12 bases map to TRBD1. The J segment lost 1 base and the V segment lost 0 bases, leaving 7 bases of the junction unmatched. Germline V gene data show CDR1 as MGHRA and CDR2 as YSYEKL. CDR3 size: 19 residues. CDR3 nucleotides: TGCGCCAGCAGCCAAGACGGGACAGGGGGCGCCTTCGCCAAAAACATTCAGTACTTC. Protein sequence: CASSQDGTGGAFAKNIQYF.

The chain combines TRBV6-5 with TRBJ1-2, with D possibly TRBD1 on 6 matching bases. The CDR3 contains 14 residues. Germline CDR1 is MNHEY and CDR2 is SVGAGI. V was pared by 5 bases and J by 4 bases, with 14 bases between. Here the CDR3 reads CASSQEDSTYGYTF. As DNA, the CDR3 is TGTGCCAGCAGTCAAGAGGACAGCACCTATGGCTACACCTTC.

The chain has TRBV5-1 and TRBJ1-2; possible D gene TRBD1, 6 bases. Germline lookup yields CDR1 SGHRS and CDR2 YFSETQ. V lost 3 bases and J 2 bases, leaving 14 bases between the germline ends. The CDR3 loop spans 15 amino acids. CDR3 coding DNA: TGCGCCAGCAGCTCCCAAGTACAGGGAAACTATGGCTACACCTTC. As protein: CASSSQVQGNYGYTF. The variable domain in full, with the rest retrieved from reference TRBV5-1 and TRBJ1-2, is KAGVTQTPRYLIKTRGQQVTLSCSPISGHRSVSWYQQTPGQGLQFLFEYFSETQRNKGNFPGRFSGRQFSNSRSEMNVSTLELGDSALYLCASSSQVQGNYGYTFGSGTRLTVV.

The J gene is TRBJ2-1, the V gene TRBV4-1; 8 bases are a match to TRBD2. V lost 0 bases to trimming and J lost 6 bases; unmatched junction nucleotides: 10. The CDR3 loop spans 17 amino acids. Germline V CDR1 and CDR2: MGHRA, YSYEKL. The CDR3 DNA follows: TGCGCCAGCAGCCAAGAAAGGGGGACTAGAAGAGGCAATGAGCAGTTCTTC. Amino acid sequence: CASSQERGTRRGNEQFF.

This clone was seen a few times. The chain uses TRBV6-5 and TRBJ2-3; TRBD2 matches 12 bases. Germline V gives CDR1 MNHEY, CDR2 SVGAGI. The CDR3 totals 15 residues. V shed 6 bases, J shed 10 bases, and the junction held 11 bases outside the gene matches. The CDR3 here is CASRAPGLAGPSQYF. The CDR3 nucleotides read TGTGCCAGCAGAGCACCGGGACTAGCGGGTCCATCGCAGTATTTT.

The chain uses TRBV11-2 and TRBJ2-3; 11 nucleotides align to TRBD2. Per germline, CDR1 SGHAT and CDR2 FQNNGV. Trimming at V came to 5 bases and at J to 0 bases, leaving 4 bases not matched to a gene. The CDR3 consists of 16 residues. CDR3 nucleotides: TGTGCCAGCAGCAAATCTAGCGGGGGGAGCACAGATACGCAGTATTTT. This sequence encodes CASSKSSGGSTDTQYF.

The chain is built from TRBV6-5 and TRBJ2-5; 8 bases are shared with TRBD1. CDR3 size: 15 residues. Germline V CDR1 and CDR2: MNHEY, SVGAGI. The V gene end was trimmed by 4 bases and the J gene end by 6 bases; junction bases not matched to a gene: 10. CDR3 residues: CASSSPWTGYKTQYF. Written as DNA, the CDR3 is TGTGCCAGCAGTTCCCCTTGGACAGGGTACAAGACCCAGTACTTC.

The CDR3 sequence is CASSLWAAQETQYF. In nucleotides, the CDR3 is TGTGCCAGCAGCTTGTGGGCAGCTCAAGAGACCCAGTACTTC. The chain is built from TRBV5-6 and TRBJ2-5, with D hard to call. V lost 1 base, J lost 2 bases, and 9 bases lay in between. The CDR3 is 14 amino acids. From germline, CDR1 is SGHDT and CDR2 YYEEEE.

This clone was counted only a few times. The rearrangement uses TRBV30 and TRBJ1-6; unclear D gene. V shed 0 bases and J shed 8 bases, with 11 bases lying between them. CDR1 is GTSNPN and CDR2 is SVGIG in the germline V gene (reference sequence). This CDR3 has 14 amino acids. The DNA for the CDR3 is TGTGCCTGGAGTGTTCGACGGGGAGATTCACCCCTCCACTTT. As protein: CAWSVRRGDSPLHF.

The V call is TRBV5-6, the J call TRBJ2-5; D gene uncertain. Trimming removed 0 bases from V and 5 bases from J, with 8 bases in between. Germline loops: CDR1 SGHDT, CDR2 YYEEEE. The CDR3 loop spans 13 amino acids. The CDR3 DNA sequence: TGTGCCAGCAGCTTGGGCAGGTCGGAGACCCAGTACTTC. It codes for CASSLGRSETQYF.

The chain has TRBV5-1 and TRBJ2-1; D is perhaps TRBD1 (6 bases). The CDR3 is 15 residues long. Germline V gene data show CDR1 as SGHRS and CDR2 as YFSETQ. Trimming removed 0 bases from V and 8 bases from J, with 15 bases in between. The CDR3 reads CASSLALAGAHEQFF. CDR3 DNA: TGCGCCAGCAGCTTGGCCTTGGCAGGGGCACATGAGCAGTTCTTC.

The sample holds a few counts of this clone. The chain couples TRBV5-1 to TRBJ2-1, with 7 bases aligning to TRBD2. This CDR3 is built from 14 residues. Per germline, CDR1 SGHRS and CDR2 YFSETQ. J was trimmed by 0 bases and V by 7 bases; bases with no gene match: 4. CDR3 sequence reads: CASGEGLSYNEQFF. CDR3 in DNA: TGCGCCAGCGGGGAGGGTCTCTCCTACAATGAGCAGTTCTTC.

Concerning this clone itself: Other DNA sequences of this sample code for an identical CDR3. The chain is built from TRBV30 and TRBJ2-3; 7 bases line up with TRBD1. The CDR3 is 14 residues long. With V trimmed by 0 bases and J by 4 bases, 4 bases remained unmatched. Germline V gene data show CDR1 as GTSNPN and CDR2 as SVGIG (reference sequence). CDR3 residues: CAWSVGQGADTQYF. CDR3 nucleotides: TGTGCCTGGAGTGTGGGCCAGGGGGCAGATACGCAGTATTTT. Combining the CDR3 with reference TRBV30 and TRBJ2-3 gives the whole variable domain SQTIHQWPATLVQPVGSPLSLECTVEGTSNPNLYWYRQAAGRGLQLLFYSVGIGQISSEVPQNLSASRPQDRQFILSSKKLLLSDSGFYLCAWSVGQGADTQYFGPGTRLTVL.